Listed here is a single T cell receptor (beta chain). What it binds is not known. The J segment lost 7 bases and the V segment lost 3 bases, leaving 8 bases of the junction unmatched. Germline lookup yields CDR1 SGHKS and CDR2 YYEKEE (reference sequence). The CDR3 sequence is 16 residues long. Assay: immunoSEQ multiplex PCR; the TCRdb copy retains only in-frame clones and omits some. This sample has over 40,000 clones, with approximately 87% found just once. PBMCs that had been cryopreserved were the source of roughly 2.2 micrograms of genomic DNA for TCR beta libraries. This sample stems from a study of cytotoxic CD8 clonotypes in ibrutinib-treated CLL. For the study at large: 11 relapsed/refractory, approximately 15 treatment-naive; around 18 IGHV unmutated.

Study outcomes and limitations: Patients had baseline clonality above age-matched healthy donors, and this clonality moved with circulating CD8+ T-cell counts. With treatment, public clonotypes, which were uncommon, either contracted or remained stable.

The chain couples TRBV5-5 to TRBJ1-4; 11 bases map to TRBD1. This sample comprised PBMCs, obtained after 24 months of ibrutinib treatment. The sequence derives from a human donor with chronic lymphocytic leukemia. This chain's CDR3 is CASSWGGTGGGEKLFF. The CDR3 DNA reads TGTGCCAGCAGCTGGGGAGGGACAGGGGGTGGTGAAAAACTGTTTTTT.